The table lists the clone carrying this T cell receptor beta chain with a few counts. The antigen remains unidentified. Quantitative 5'-RACE with molecular barcodes generated TCR beta libraries. TCRdb re-called the 5' RACE reads with MiXCR, one entry per CDR3 protein. The table shows some 340,000 distinct CDR3 sequences, with over 12% occurring only once. This specimen belongs to a study of CD8 T cells in ankylosing spondylitis. Regarding the study as a whole: The authors reported significant enrichment of disease-linked clones in matched ankylosing spondylitis synovial fluid.

The TCR sequence derives from a male donor with ankylosing spondylitis or in good health (not recorded which). The source material was blood, either unsorted or a sorted T cell fraction (not recorded which).

The CDR3 loop is CASSFDRNTGELFF. As DNA, the CDR3 is TGCGCCAGCAGCTTTGACAGGAACACCGGGGAGCTGTTTTTT. The J gene is TRBJ2-2, the V gene TRBV5-1; possibly TRBD1 for D (5 bases). Looked up from germline, CDR1 is SGHRS and CDR2 is YFSETQ. This CDR3 comprises 14 residues. V lost 2 bases to trimming and J lost 1 base, with 6 bases between them.